The next 20 T cell receptor beta chains were all read from a single sample in a study of blood T cell repertoires in COVID-19. Only in-frame clones appear in the TCRdb table, and some are missing; sequencing was by immunoSEQ multiplex PCR. The table lists around 100,000 clones, about nine tenths of them singletons. Sequencing was carried out using peripheral blood. The receptors were sampled from a man aged 50 to 59 with acute or convalescent COVID-19.

The rearrangement uses TRBV10-3 and TRBJ2-1, with a possible D match to TRBD2 (5 bases). There are 15 residues in the CDR3. In germline, CDR1 is ENHRY, CDR2 SYGVKD. V lost 2 bases and J 6 bases, leaving 14 bases between the germline ends. CDR3 in DNA: TGTGCCATCAGTGAGGGTTGGGAGTGGGGCAATGAGCAGTTCTTC. This encodes CAISEGWEWGNEQFF.

V gene TRBV5-4 combines with J gene TRBJ2-4; unclear D gene. Germline-derived CDR1 and CDR2 are SGHNT and YYREEE (reference sequence). Trimming cost V 1 base and J 5 bases, with 10 bases left between them. The CDR3 consists of 14 residues. DNA for the CDR3: TGTGCCAGCAGCTTGTTTACAGCTGAAAACATTCAGTACTTC. Protein: CASSLFTAENIQYF.

This clone was seen just once. The CDR3 nucleotides are TGTGCCAGCAGTTTCGGGAGGAACCAAGAGACCCAGTACTTC. It is translated as CASSFGRNQETQYF. The chain is built from TRBV6-5 and TRBJ2-5; 7 bases are shared with TRBD2. Trimming at V came to 4 bases and at J to 0 bases, leaving 2 bases not matched to a gene. The CDR3 covers 14 residues. The germline V gene has CDR1 MNHEY and CDR2 SVGAGI.

This chain joins TRBV25-1 and TRBJ2-3; TRBD2 aligns across 13 bases. The V segment lost 3 bases and the J segment 5 bases; nucleotides outside the gene matches: 5. Looked up from germline, CDR1 is MGHDK and CDR2 is SYGVNS. CDR3 length: 16 amino acids. The CDR3 DNA reads as TGTGCCAGCAGTGAGCGGACTAGCGGGAGAGGAGATACGCAGTATTTT. It translates to CASSERTSGRGDTQYF.

This clone showed up just a few times. The chain joins TRBV10-1 to TRBJ2-7, with 7 nucleotides matching TRBD1. CDR1 is WNHNN, CDR2 SYGVQD, per germline (reference sequence). The J segment lost 3 bases and the V segment lost 3 bases, leaving 2 bases of the junction unmatched. CDR3 length equals 13 residues. The CDR3 spells CASSDGTDYEQYF. In DNA, the CDR3 is TGCGCCAGCAGTGATGGGACAGACTACGAGCAGTACTTC.

This chain links TRBV6-1 with TRBJ1-2, with D tentatively TRBD1 (5 bases). The CDR3 is 14 amino acids. V lost 2 bases and J lost 5, with 12 bases in between. The germline CDR1 and CDR2 sequences are MNHNS and SASEGT. CDR3: CASSERAGRYGYTF. In nucleotides, the CDR3 is TGTGCCAGCAGTGAAAGGGCAGGGAGGTATGGCTACACCTTC.

The chain is built from TRBV11-2 and TRBJ1-1; 8 nucleotides agree with TRBD1. The V gene end was trimmed by 5 bases and the J gene end by 2 bases; junction bases not matched to a gene: 4. Germline V gene sequence: CDR1 SGHAT, CDR2 FQNNGV. This CDR3 spans 14 amino acids. The CDR3 loop is CASSPGQANTEAFF. The CDR3 DNA sequence: TGTGCCAGCAGCCCGGGACAGGCTAACACTGAAGCTTTCTTT.

The rearrangement joins TRBV6-5 to TRBJ2-7; perhaps TRBD1 as D (7 bases). The CDR3 spans 15 residues. Germline V lookup: CDR1 MNHEY, CDR2 SVGAGI. With 6 bases removed from V and 3 bases from J, the gap between germline ends came to 18 bases. The CDR3 nucleotides are TGTGCCAGCAGCCGAACAGGGGTCGGGGGCTACGAGCAGTACTTC. Protein: CASSRTGVGGYEQYF.

This sequence joins TRBV18 and TRBJ2-3, with TRBD2 identical over 11 bases. This CDR3 has 18 amino acids. Germline V gene sequence: CDR1 KGHSH, CDR2 LQKENI. V gave up 4 bases and J gave up 8 bases; unmatched junction bases: 17. The CDR3 nucleotides are TGTGCCAGCTCACTCCTGCGGGCTAGCGGGAGGCCGGGAGGTACGCAGTATTTT. This gives the protein CASSLLRASGRPGGTQYF.

This chain links TRBV6-4 with TRBJ2-2; tentatively, D is TRBD1 (6 bases). The CDR3 loop spans 16 amino acids. The V gene lost 0 bases and the J gene lost 3 bases, with 11 bases spanning the gap. Germline V gene data show CDR1 as MRHNA and CDR2 as SNTAGT. The CDR3, as DNA: TGTGCCAGCAGTGACTCGGCAGGGGATCACACCGGGGAGCTGTTTTTT. This encodes CASSDSAGDHTGELFF.

This rearrangement joins TRBV30 to TRBJ1-6, with 7 bases aligning to TRBD1. The CDR3 has 13 residues. J lost 6 bases, V lost 3 bases, and 2 bases had no gene match. Germline loops: CDR1 GTSNPN, CDR2 SVGIG (reference sequence). The CDR3, as DNA: TGTGCCTGGAGGTCAGGGGGTAATTCACCCCTCCACTTT. As protein: CAWRSGGNSPLHF.

This clone was seen a handful of times. The chain joins TRBV9 to TRBJ1-4; perhaps TRBD1 as D (6 bases). Trimming left V 0 bases short and J 8 bases short, with 17 bases between. Germline V gives CDR1 SGDLS, CDR2 YYNGEE. The CDR3 is 16 residues long. The CDR3 sequence is CASSVGNQGMAEKLFF. The CDR3 DNA follows: TGTGCCAGCAGCGTAGGAAATCAGGGGATGGCGGAAAAACTGTTTTTT.

This clone was recorded once. The V call is TRBV6-6, the J call TRBJ1-5; D is ambiguous. CDR1 and CDR2 (germline): MNHNY, SVGAGI (reference sequence). This CDR3 is 14 amino acids long. Trimming shortened V by 0 bases and J by 5 bases, and 8 bases separated the two germline ends. The CDR3 loop reads CASSYSLGDQPQHF. The CDR3 DNA sequence: TGTGCCAGCAGTTACTCTCTCGGGGATCAGCCCCAGCATTTT.

This clone showed up just once. This sequence joins TRBV4-2 and TRBJ2-7; 12 nucleotides match TRBD2. The germline V gene encodes CDR1 LGHNA and CDR2 YNFKEQ. With V trimmed by 4 bases and J by 5 bases, 6 bases remained unmatched. The CDR3 length is 15 residues. CDR3 bases: TGTGCCAGCAGCCCAACTAGCGGGAGGTTGAACGAGCAGTACTTC. It translates to CASSPTSGRLNEQYF.

This chain uses TRBV11-2 with TRBJ1-1, with TRBD1 matching over 11 bases. Trimming cost V 5 bases and J 5 bases; bases outside gene matches: 4. There are 14 residues in the CDR3. Looked up from germline, CDR1 is SGHAT and CDR2 is FQNNGV. Here the CDR3 DNA reads TGTGCCAGCAGCGGCCGGGACAGGGGGACTGAAGCTTTCTTT. Translation: CASSGRDRGTEAFF.

The chain couples TRBV29-1 to TRBJ2-7; D unclear. This CDR3 is built from 11 residues. Germline CDR1 and CDR2: SQVTM and ANQGSEA. Trimming took 6 bases from V and 3 from J, leaving 9 bases between them. The chain's CDR3 is CSVAGYYEQYF. CDR3 in DNA: TGCAGCGTAGCAGGCTACTACGAGCAGTACTTC.

This chain uses TRBV19 with TRBJ2-1; 12 bases fit TRBD1. This CDR3 is 14 amino acids long. Germline V gene sequence: CDR1 LNHDA, CDR2 SQIVND (reference sequence). The V segment lost 6 bases and the J segment 8 bases; nucleotides outside the gene matches: 5. CDR3 sequence reads: CASRRDRGRDEQFF. CDR3 in DNA: TGTGCCAGTAGGCGGGACAGGGGGCGGGATGAGCAGTTCTTC.

CDR3 amino acids: CASSLGAGVYNEQFF. CDR3 coding DNA: TGTGCCAGCAGTCTGGGGGCGGGCGTCTACAATGAGCAGTTCTTC. The chain couples TRBV27 to TRBJ2-1; possible D gene TRBD1, 6 bases. The CDR3 runs 15 residues. The V end was cut by 5 bases, the J end by 3 bases, with 14 bases between. Germline CDR1 MNHEY, CDR2 SMNVEV (reference sequence).

This chain connects TRBV7-9 to TRBJ2-7; 10 bases map to TRBD2. Germline assignment: CDR1 SEHNR and CDR2 FQNEAQ (reference sequence). Trimming at V came to 5 bases and at J to 5 bases, leaving 6 bases not matched to a gene. The CDR3 contains 14 residues. The CDR3 region has the DNA TGTGCCAGCAGCCCTAGCGGGAGATGGGACGAGCAGTACTTC. Residues: CASSPSGRWDEQYF.

V is TRBV27 and J is TRBJ1-2; 9 bases are shared with TRBD1. J lost 1 base, V lost 4 bases, and 1 base had no gene match. CDR1 and CDR2 from the germline V gene are MNHEY and SMNVEV (reference sequence). The CDR3 runs 14 residues. CDR3 DNA sequence: TGTGCCAGCAGTTGGGACAGGGATAACTATGGCTACACCTTC. This gives the protein CASSWDRDNYGYTF.